The rows below give T cell receptor beta chains drawn from one sample of a study of blood T cell repertoires in COVID-19. Some clones are missing from TCRdb's copy, which holds only in-frame ones; the method was immunoSEQ multiplex PCR. The data hold around 94,000 clones, with roughly 80% observed a single time. Sequencing was carried out using peripheral blood. All receptors derive from a human donor in a cohort sampled during active COVID-19. CDR3s include the opening cysteine and the closing phenylalanine or tryptophan. A D gene is named only where the DNA matches it firmly. Size tells how often a clone was seen (once, few, many) or the class of an expanded clone, and some rows leave it out.

TRBJ2-7	NA	TRBV24-1	TRBD1	TGTGCCACCAGTGATCCAGACAGGGGCGAGCAGTACTTC	CATSDPDRGEQYF
TRBJ2-7	NA	TRBV3-1/TRBV3-2	NA	TGTGCCAGCAGCCAAACCTCTCCAGGGGAGCAGTACTTC	CASSQTSPGEQYF
TRBJ2-7	NA	TRBV5-5	NA	TGTGCCAGCAGCTTGCTGAGCTCCTACGAGCAGTACTTC	CASSLLSSYEQYF
TRBJ1-1	NA	TRBV7-9	TRBD1	TGTGCCAGCAGCTCAAAGGGACAGAGGAACACTGAAGCTTTCTTT	CASSSKGQRNTEAFF
TRBJ2-4	NA	TRBV20-1	NA	TGCAGTGCTAGAGTACAGGCAGGGGTAGACTTC	CSARVQAGVDF
TRBJ2-5	NA	TRBV19	TRBD1	TGTGCCAGCAAGGACAGGTTGGAGACCCAGTACTTC	CASKDRLETQYF
TRBJ1-5	NA	TRBV2	TRBD1	TGTGCCAGCAGCTTAATTACAGGGGGGGATCAGCCCCAGCATTTT	CASSLITGGDQPQHF
TRBJ1-4	NA	TRBV15	TRBD1	TGTGCCACCAGCAGAGGAATGAGGACAGGGGATGAAAAACTGTTTTTT	CATSRGMRTGDEKLFF
TRBJ1-1	NA	TRBV3-1/TRBV3-2	TRBD1	TGTGCCAGCAGCCTTGGACAGGCCCCGGCTTTCTTT	CASSLGQAPAFF
TRBJ2-7	NA	TRBV20-1	NA	TGCAGTGCGGCACAGGGTCAGGGCCAGTACTTC	CSAAQGQGQYF
TRBJ2-7	once	TRBV19	TRBD2	TGTGCCAGTAGTATAATTCACGGGAGGGCAAGGGAGCAGTACTTC	CASSIIHGRAREQYF
TRBJ1-2	NA	TRBV6-5	TRBD1	TGTGCCAGCAGTTTCGGGACAGGGGGACGTGGCTACACCTTC	CASSFGTGGRGYTF
TRBJ1-5	NA	TRBV5-4	TRBD1	TGTGCCAGCAGCAACCGGGACAGCTATCAGCCCCAGCATTTT	CASSNRDSYQPQHF
TRBJ2-7	NA	TRBV19	TRBD1	TGTGCCAGTAGTATAAGGGGGCGCACCTACGAGCAGTACTTC	CASSIRGRTYEQYF
TRBJ2-7	few	TRBV6-5	NA	TGTGCCACGGGAGAGCGGAGCGTCGAGCAGTACTTC	CATGERSVEQYF
TRBJ1-3	NA	TRBV18	TRBD1	TGTGCCAGCTCACAACTACAGGGGTCCTCTGGAAACACCATATATTTT	CASSQLQGSSGNTIYF
TRBJ2-7	NA	TRBV11-3	TRBD2	TGTGCCAGCAGCTCGGTAGCGGGAGGGCCAAACGAGCAGTACTTC	CASSSVAGGPNEQYF
TRBJ2-7	NA	TRBV18	TRBD2	TGTGCCAGCTCACCACGCAGGGAGGGCGAGCAGTACTTC	CASSPRREGEQYF
TRBJ1-5	NA	TRBV6-5	NA	TGTGCCAGCAGTTGGGGAGGGGGAGCGTTCCAGCCCCAGCATTTT	CASSWGGGAFQPQHF
TRBJ2-7	NA	TRBV6-1	TRBD1	TGTGCCAGCAGTGTAGCAGGGACAGGGGTGGGCGAGCAGTACTTC	CASSVAGTGVGEQYF
TRBJ1-1	NA	TRBV18	NA	TGTGCCAGCTCACCAGGGGGGATATTAAAGACTGAAGCTTTCTTT	CASSPGGILKTEAFF
TRBJ2-7	NA	TRBV2	TRBD1	TGTGCCAGCACCCCCCCGACCGGGACAGGGAGGTACGAGCAGTACTTC	CASTPPTGTGRYEQYF
TRBJ1-2	NA	TRBV12-5	TRBD1	TGTGCTAGTGGCCCGGGACAGGGTTACTATGGCTACACCTTC	CASGPGQGYYGYTF
TRBJ2-7	NA	TRBV19	NA	TGTGCCAGTAGCGACGGACAGGGAGGGGTAAGCGAGCAGTACTTC	CASSDGQGGVSEQYF
TRBJ2-7	NA	TRBV5-1	TRBD2	TGCGCCAGCAGCTTACGGACTAGCGGGAGGACCCACGAGCAGTACTTC	CASSLRTSGRTHEQYF
TRBJ2-7	NA	TRBV28	TRBD2	TGTGCCAGCAGATCCTCGGGGGGTGGGCTTTCCTACGAGCAGTACTTC	CASRSSGGGLSYEQYF
TRBJ1-2	NA	TRBV10-2	NA	TGCGCCAGCAGACTACAGGGAACCGGCTACACCTTC	CASRLQGTGYTF
TRBJ1-1	NA	TRBV5-1	NA	TGCGCCAGCAGCCCCCAGGGTCGGACTGAAGCTTTCTTT	CASSPQGRTEAFF
TRBJ1-5	NA	TRBV3-1/TRBV3-2	NA	TGTGCCAGCAGCCTTGGGACTACCTCAGATCAGCCCCAGCATTTT	CASSLGTTSDQPQHF
TRBJ2-3	NA	TRBV7-3	TRBD2	TGTGCCAGCAGCTCAGGACTAGTTAAGAATACGCAGTATTTT	CASSSGLVKNTQYF
TRBJ1-2	NA	TRBV9	TRBD1	TGTGCCAGCAGCGCCTCCCGAGGGGGCGCAATCTATGGCTACACCTTC	CASSASRGGAIYGYTF
TRBJ2-1	NA	TRBV6-2/TRBV6-3	TRBD2	TGTGCCAGCAGTTTGGCCGGGAGGGGCCCGGGGCAGTTCTTC	CASSLAGRGPGQFF
TRBJ2-1	NA	TRBV7-9	NA	TGTGCCAGCAAGGAGGGGGCTGGCAATGAGCAGTTCTTC	CASKEGAGNEQFF
TRBJ2-1	NA	TRBV25-1	NA	TGTGCCAGCGTCAATACGGGACTCCCGAATGAGCAGTTCTTC	CASVNTGLPNEQFF
TRBJ2-7	NA	TRBV7-2	NA	TGTGCCAGCAGCCCTCACGGGGGTACTGGCTACGAGCAGTACTTC	CASSPHGGTGYEQYF
TRBJ2-1	NA	TRBV21-1	NA	TGTGCCAGCAGCAAAGATCCCGACGGGACAGGATGCTCCTACAATGAGCAGTTCTTC	CASSKDPDGTGCSYNEQFF
TRBJ1-1	NA	TRBV20-1	NA	TGCAGTGCTACAGGGTACGAAGCTTTCTTT	CSATGYEAFF
TRBJ2-7	NA	TRBV5-1	NA	TGCGCCAGCAGCGGCCTGGGTCGAGACACCTACGAGCAGTACTTC	CASSGLGRDTYEQYF
TRBJ2-7	NA	TRBV6-6	NA	TGTGCCAGCAGTTACGGGGAGGAGCAGTACTTC	CASSYGEEQYF
TRBJ2-5	NA	TRBV5-1	TRBD2	TGCGCCAGCAGCCCAAGCGGGGCAGTTCAAGAGACCCAGTACTTC	CASSPSGAVQETQYF
TRBJ2-7	NA	TRBV11-2	NA	TGTGCCAGCACCACCTTAGGGCAGGGGGGTTGGTACGAGCAGTACTTC	CASTTLGQGGWYEQYF
TRBJ1-1	NA	TRBV10-3	NA	TGTGCCATCAGTGAGGGACAGCCGAACACTGAAGCTTTCTTT	CAISEGQPNTEAFF
TRBJ2-1	NA	TRBV7-2	NA	TGTGCCAGCAGCTCCCGGACCCTCGTTGGGGCATACAATGAGCAGTTCTTC	CASSSRTLVGAYNEQFF
TRBJ2-1	NA	TRBV7-9	TRBD2	TGTGCCAGCAAGAGGGGAGGGCGGGGAAATGAGCAGTTCTTC	CASKRGGRGNEQFF
TRBJ2-3	NA	TRBV30	TRBD1	TGTGCCCGAGCCACGACAGGGTCTAGCACAGATACGCAGTATTTT	CARATTGSSTDTQYF
TRBJ2-7	NA	TRBV28	NA	TGTGCCAGCAGAAACAGGGGGGGAGAGCAGTACTTC	CASRNRGGEQYF
TRBJ2-3	NA	TRBV28	TRBD2	TGTGCCAGCAGTTTAGCAGGAGCGGGACGCACAGATACGCAGTATTTT	CASSLAGAGRTDTQYF
TRBJ1-4	NA	TRBV6-5	NA	TGTGCCAGCAGTTACCAACAGGGACGGTATGAAAAACTGTTTTTT	CASSYQQGRYEKLFF
TRBJ1-1	NA	TRBV18	NA	TGTGCCAGCTCACCACCGTCAGGATTGACTGAAGCTTTCTTT	CASSPPSGLTEAFF
TRBJ1-6	NA	TRBV5-1	TRBD1	TGCGCCAGCAGCGGCGGGACAGGGGTATGGCCCCTCCACTTT	CASSGGTGVWPLHF
TRBJ1-2	many	TRBV7-9	NA	TGTGCCTCGACTGCTCAGTCCTATGGCTACACCTTC	CASTAQSYGYTF
TRBJ2-2	NA	TRBV30	TRBD1	TGTGCCTGGATGGGGCAGGGGGCTCCCGGGGAGCTGTTTTTT	CAWMGQGAPGELFF
TRBJ2-7	once	TRBV11-2	NA	TGTGCCAGCAGCTTAAGGGGGACTACCTACGAGCAGTACTTC	CASSLRGTTYEQYF
TRBJ2-7	NA	TRBV27	TRBD1	TGTGCCAGCAGTTTATCACAGGGGGCATACGAGCAGTACTTC	CASSLSQGAYEQYF
TRBJ2-7	NA	TRBV9	NA	TGTGCCAGCAGCCCGACTCCCGCTAGCTCCTACGAGCAGTACTTC	CASSPTPASSYEQYF
TRBJ2-7	NA	TRBV6-5	NA	TGTGCCAGTTCAGAGCCCCGGGGGAATCGGAACGAGCAGTACTTC	CASSEPRGNRNEQYF
TRBJ2-6	NA	TRBV3-1/TRBV3-2	NA	TGTGCCAGCAGCCAAGTGGTGGCAGGGGCTTCGGCTGGGGCCAACGTCCTGACTTTC	CASSQVVAGASAGANVLTF